Following are 8 T cell receptor beta chains from one sample sequenced in a study of blood T cells in healthy people across ages. PCR was performed a second time for about 6 to 12 cycles using a sample-barcoded 5' primer and a J-beta primer mix. Using its own MiXCR run on the 5' RACE reads, TCRdb lists one record per CDR3 protein. The table shows 600,000 to 800,000 distinct CDR3 sequences, with under 65% occurring only once. The specimen was blood. Every receptor here comes from an elderly woman in good health.

V is TRBV7-6 and J is TRBJ2-3; 9 positions agree with TRBD1. The CDR3 spans 16 residues. Germline V gene sequence: CDR1 SGHVS, CDR2 FNYEAQ. V lost 4 bases and J lost 2; bases outside the gene matches: 7. CDR3 sequence: CASSSRDRDFTDTQYF. CDR3 sequence (DNA): TGTGCCAGCAGCTCCCGGGACAGGGACTTCACAGATACGCAGTATTTT. The variable domain in full, completed from reference TRBV7-6 and TRBJ2-3, reads GAGVSQSPRYKVTKRGQDVALRCDPISGHVSLYWYRQALGQGPEFLTYFNYEAQQDKSGLPNDRFSAERPEGSISTLTIQRTEQRDSAMYRCASSSRDRDFTDTQYFGPGTRLTVL.

As to this clonotype: Possible read error: a much larger clone is one base away. This chain uses TRBV5-1 with TRBJ2-3; D may be TRBD1 (5 bases). Germline assignment: CDR1 SGHRS and CDR2 YFSETQ. This CDR3 has 16 residues. The CDR3 coding sequence is TGCGTCAGCAGCTTGGCCACAGGCACTAGCACAGATACGCAGTATTTT. It translates to CVSSLATGTSTDTQYF.

V and J are TRBV20-1 and TRBJ1-1, with 7 bases aligning to TRBD1. CDR1 DFQATT and CDR2 SNEGSKA come from the germline V gene (reference sequence). CDR3 size: 15 residues. V dropped 0 bases and J dropped 7; count of bases not matched to a gene: 11. The CDR3 DNA follows: TGCAGTGCTAGAGATTGGAGGAGGGGGCAGGGTGAAGCTTTCTTT. Protein sequence: CSARDWRRGQGEAFF.

The rearrangement links TRBV20-1 to TRBJ1-5; 8 bases are shared with TRBD1. Trimming took 3 bases from V and 2 from J; bases not matched to a gene: 3. Germline-derived CDR1 and CDR2 are DFQATT and SNEGSKA (reference sequence). The CDR3 sequence is 14 residues long. CDR3 nucleotide sequence: TGCAGTGCTAGGGACAGGGCCGGCAATCAGCCCCAGCATTTT. It translates to CSARDRAGNQPQHF.

This clonotype was observed at least ten times. The V call is TRBV29-1, the J call TRBJ2-7, with 8 nucleotides matching TRBD1. The CDR3 length is 13 residues. V lost 3 bases and J lost 10; bases outside the gene matches: 11. Per the germline V gene, CDR1 is SQVTM and CDR2 is ANQGSEA. The DNA for the CDR3 is TGCAGCGTTGAGGGGCAGGGGGCGAGGAAACAGTACTTC. This encodes CSVEGQGARKQYF.

Concerning this clonotype: One end of the junction does not line up with germline, which may come from a read error. This chain uses TRBV7-3 with TRBJ2-3; D not certain. Germline lookup yields CDR1 SGHTA and CDR2 FQGTGA. The CDR3 consists of 15 residues. DNA for the CDR3: TGTACCAGCAGCTTAGGCCGGAGCCAAGCAGATATGCAGTATTTT. It specifies CTSSLGRSQADMQYF.

This clonotype was observed at least ten times. The chain combines TRBV2 with TRBJ1-2, with D perhaps TRBD1 (5 bases). V was clipped by 1 base and J by 4 bases, with 10 bases between them. Germline V gives CDR1 SNHLY, CDR2 FYNNEI. The CDR3 is 14 amino acids. The CDR3 protein is CASSEEQGTYGYTF. CDR3 DNA: TGTGCCAGCAGTGAAGAGCAGGGAACCTATGGCTACACCTTC.

This rearrangement joins TRBV27 to TRBJ2-1; 10 nucleotides line up with TRBD2. This CDR3 is built from 18 residues. Germline V lookup: CDR1 MNHEY, CDR2 SMNVEV (reference sequence). V shed 3 bases and J 1 base; nucleotides not matched to a gene: 9. CDR3 sequence: CASSFRVAGGFSYNEQFF. The CDR3 nucleotides are TGTGCCAGCAGTTTTAGAGTAGCGGGGGGCTTTTCCTACAATGAGCAGTTCTTC.